This T cell receptor (beta chain) was sequenced for a study of early stage breast cancer tumors (dated by TCRdb to about 2017). A note on the overall study: Of the 15 or so invasive breast tumors, approximately 11 were found to be estrogen receptor-positive, progesterone receptor-positive and HER2-negative. Of the approximately 12 ER+/PR+/HER2- tumors, eight were classified as invasive ductal carcinomas and four as invasive lobular carcinomas. The average read coverage per sample was roughly 9.6-fold. A total of some 2.6 million templates, representing under 1.1 million unique clonotypes, were detected across all samples.

What the study reported, not specific to this receptor: Sequencing bulk genomic DNA from unsorted cells could not capture chain pairing or functional markers like CD4, CD8 and FOXP3. Repertoires from blood and normal breast were more alike than repertoires from blood and tumor, and in about 85% of the 16 patients, comparing each tissue with blood separated tumor from normal. Roughly 2.5-fold higher T cell density and higher clonality were observed in tumors than in adjacent normal breast tissue. Enriched TCRB sequences shared across patients were mostly commonly generated sequences, unlikely to play an important role in the tumor microenvironment. Because the cohort was small, a breakdown by tumor subtype could not be done.

As for this clone: Its antigen target is currently unknown. No clone much larger than this one lies a single base away; base qualities are absent.

Taken from about 1.9-4.1 cm away from the tumor, the adjacent normal breast tissue was rinsed with PBS and kept in prechilled RNAlater. Because normal breast tissue has high lipid content and low cell density, getting sufficient DNA from normal breast tissue often required about 85-320 mg of tissue. The study profiled bulk TCR beta-chain repertoires in matched peripheral blood, tumor and adjacent normal breast tissue taken from some 15 patients with early-stage breast cancer. Genomic DNA was extracted with the Qiagen AllPrep DNA/RNA Mini kit. Each sample was amplified as two independent genomic DNA replicates: approximately 0.5 ug for blood and approximately 1.6 ug for tumor or normal breast. Following the manufacturer's instructions, the ImmunoSeq Intro kit was used to carry out TCRB sequencing on genomic DNA. Multiplex PCR was run for roughly 31 cycles using proprietary primers and spike-in control sequences for absolute quantification. Single-end 150-bp reads were used to sequence an 87-bp fragment spanning the CDR3 plus the flanking V and J genes. Each lane of an Illumina MiSeq running version 3.0 chemistry carried seven multiplexed samples, with two replicates apiece. The paper's processing steps were these. The vendor's proprietary pipeline processed the raw data and merged both replicates into a single result for each sample. Productive rearrangements sharing the V-gene family, CDR3 amino acid sequence and J-gene segment were defined as clonotypes. Clonality was computed as 1 minus the normalized Shannon entropy (Pielou evenness) of TCRB abundances. T cell density was estimated by dividing total templates by the number of input cells inferred from the DNA input amount. Total repertoire diversity and clonality were estimated with Recon using default parameters. A clonotype was considered tumor-enriched if its abundance in tumor exceeded 0.1% and was at least 32-fold higher than its abundance in normal breast. What TCRdb holds here is the immuneACCESS table cut down to in-frame rearrangements. Part of the clones is not present; checked against another copy, under half of the missing clones reflect an unresolved V gene, and the others are unexplained. Clone size and the V and J calls come from that table; the DNA yielded D and trimming. The table for this sample lists roughly 14,000 clones; 79% of them were counted only once. Of the sample, 7.6% is held by the ten largest clones.

CDR3 length: 16 amino acids, cysteine to phenylalanine. The read is trimmed to its CDR3 DNA, 48 bases read in frame from base 1. V loses 5 bases of germline sequence and J loses 2 bases, and the interval between the two ends is 13 bases. CDR1 is given as LNHNV and CDR2 as YYDKDF, both from the germline V gene (reference sequence). What was sequenced was normal breast tissue next to the tumor. The receptor was isolated from a person aged 45-65 years with breast cancer. The rearrangement joined TRBV15 to TRBJ1-6; the D gene is possibly TRBD1, with 6 bases matching. In nucleotides, the sequence is TGTGCCACCAGCCCAATAGGGGGGACCTATAATTCACCCCTCCACTTT. This is translated as CATSPIGGTYNSPLHF. The reference TRBV15 and TRBJ1-6 proteins fill in what lies around the CDR3, so the full variable domain reads DAMVIQNPRYQVTQFGKPVTLSCSQTLNHNVMYWYQQKSSQAPKLLFHYYDKDFNNEADTPDNFQSRRPNTSFCFLDIRSPGLGDTAMYLCATSPIGGTYNSPLHFGNGTRLTVT.